A single T cell receptor (beta chain) is shown here with its context. The assay was immunoSEQ multiplex PCR, and TCRdb's table has in-frame clones only and misses some. Among some 35,000 clones listed, about nine tenths were seen once. This CDR3 spans 12 amino acids. The V and J ends lost 1 base and 6 bases respectively, with 6 bases between them. Germline-derived CDR1 and CDR2 are PRHDT and FYEKMQ (reference sequence). These data belong to a study of chemoradiotherapy in HPV16-positive cancers. Study-level information: A couple of HPV16-positive patients' cells yielded candidate HPV-specific clones and common motifs.

The sequencing here drew on blood, taken from a patient who underwent chemoradiotherapy. The rearrangement uses TRBV13 and TRBJ1-1, with no clear D. This TCR derives from a human donor with HPV-associated anogenital cancer. CDR3 in DNA: TGTGCCAGCAGCTTAGTTTTGTCTGAAGCTTTCTTT. It specifies CASSLVLSEAFF.